This TCR beta chain appears in the sequencing data of a study of cytomegalovirus exposure and HLA in healthy donors. Overall study findings and caveats: The study flagged some 180 TCR beta chains as cytomegalovirus-associated. Through in vitro validation, three CMV-associated chains were shown to be specific for CMV antigens.

With V trimmed by 3 bases and J by 7 bases, 21 bases remained unmatched. Germline lookup yields CDR1 SGHRS and CDR2 YFSETQ. This CDR3 comprises 20 residues. A note on this clone: What it binds is unknown.

TCRdb's table, derived via immunoSEQ multiplex PCR, lists solely in-frame clones and lacks some. Among roughly 330,000 clones listed, about 90% were seen once. Sequenced material: PBMCs. The V gene is TRBV5-1, the J gene TRBJ2-1, with 11 positions matching TRBD2. This TCR derives from a woman between 25 and 40 years old in good health and CMV-seropositive. The CDR3, as DNA: TGCGCCAGCAGCTCGACCGGGTCTGGGGTAGCGGGAGGGCACGGGAATGAGCAGTTCTTC. Its protein product is CASSSTGSGVAGGHGNEQFF.